The 21 T cell receptor beta chains below all came from one sample that was sequenced in a study of shared clonotypes between healthy human individuals. The table came from immunoSEQ multiplex PCR; TCRdb's copy has only in-frame clones and leaves some out. This sample has around 2.5 million clones; 93% occur once, and the top ten carry roughly 0.36%. Material for sequencing was naive CD4+ T cells from PBMCs. As to subset: CD45RA+ positively selected. All receptors derive from a man in his late teens or twenties in good health. Some clones in this sample may be carry-over from other donors' samples.

The chain combines TRBV18 with TRBJ1-1, with TRBD1 matching over 9 bases. Germline V CDR1 and CDR2: KGHSH, LQKENI. Trimming cost V 5 bases and J 1 base; bases outside gene matches: 8. The CDR3 is 16 residues long. DNA for the CDR3: TGTGCCAGCTCAGGGACCCCGGGACAGGGGAACACTGAAGCTTTCTTT. It translates to CASSGTPGQGNTEAFF.

This clone showed up just once. A read error may be the cause here, since a much bigger clone is one base away. Other DNA sequences in this sample translate to the same CDR3. The chain couples TRBV28 to TRBJ2-5; D unresolved. The CDR3 has 11 residues. Between the trimmed V and J ends, which lost 8 bases and 2 bases, there was a span of 6 bases. Looked up from germline, CDR1 is MDHEN and CDR2 is SYDVKM. The CDR3 spells CASSSQETQYF. DNA for the CDR3: TGTGCCAGCTCATCTCAAGAGACCCAGTACTTC.

This chain uses TRBV6-1 with TRBJ1-1; possible D gene TRBD1, 6 bases. Trimming left V 1 base short and J 9 bases short, with 12 bases between. The germline CDR1 and CDR2 sequences are MNHNS and SASEGT. This CDR3 spans 13 amino acids. In DNA, the CDR3 is TGTGCCAGCAGTGAAGATCCAGGGGCGAAAGCTTTCTTT. This encodes CASSEDPGAKAFF.

This sequence joins TRBV5-4 and TRBJ2-7; D ambiguous. V was shortened by 4 bases and J by 0 bases, with 14 bases between the two germline ends. The CDR3 sequence is 15 residues long. Germline V gene lookup returns CDR1 SGHNT and CDR2 YYREEE (reference sequence). Written as DNA, the CDR3 is TGTGCCAGCAGCGCCGGACCCCTGAGCTCCTACGAGCAGTACTTC. The encoded protein is CASSAGPLSSYEQYF. The variable domain in full, with the rest retrieved from reference TRBV5-4 and TRBJ2-7, is ETGVTQSPTHLIKTRGQQVTLRCSSQSGHNTVSWYQQALGQGPQFIFQYYREEENGRGNFPPRFSGLQFPNYSSELNVNALELDDSALYLCASSAGPLSSYEQYFGPGTRLTVT.

A single count supports this clone. The rearrangement links TRBV5-1 to TRBJ2-5; weak D call: TRBD2 (6 bases). Germline V gene lookup returns CDR1 SGHRS and CDR2 YFSETQ. The CDR3 is 16 residues long. Deletions cut 1 base from V and 2 bases from J, with 15 bases between. CDR3: CASSLSLAGEQETQYF. The CDR3 DNA reads TGCGCCAGCAGCTTGTCACTAGCCGGCGAGCAAGAGACCCAGTACTTC. The full variable domain, rest sourced from reference TRBV5-1 and TRBJ2-5, is KAGVTQTPRYLIKTRGQQVTLSCSPISGHRSVSWYQQTPGQGLQFLFEYFSETQRNKGNFPGRFSGRQFSNSRSEMNVSTLELGDSALYLCASSLSLAGEQETQYFGPGTRLLVL.

The chain combines TRBV19 with TRBJ1-5; D call uncertain. The CDR3 spans 14 residues. CDR1 is LNHDA, CDR2 SQIVND, per germline (reference sequence). V was trimmed by 5 bases and J by 1 base, leaving 9 bases between them. CDR3 nucleotides: TGTGCCAGTAGTGGGTTTGGCAGCAATCAGCCCCAGCATTTT. This gives the protein CASSGFGSNQPQHF.

The V gene is TRBV7-3, the J gene TRBJ2-1; D is unclear. Per germline, CDR1 SGHTA and CDR2 FQGTGA. This CDR3 contains 15 residues. Trimming removed 1 base from V and 0 bases from J, with 7 bases in between. The CDR3 protein is CASSLSGVSYNEQFF. The CDR3 DNA follows: TGTGCCAGCAGCTTAAGTGGGGTCTCCTACAATGAGCAGTTCTTC.

To note about this clone: Other DNA sequences in the same sample also yield this CDR3. The chain links TRBV28 to TRBJ1-3, with D possibly being TRBD1 (6 bases). Germline lookup yields CDR1 MDHEN and CDR2 SYDVKM. CDR3 length: 13 amino acids. The germline V and J ends were trimmed by 7 bases and 1 base, with 8 bases remaining between them. CDR3 in amino acids: CASIRGSGNTIYF. Here the CDR3 DNA reads TGTGCCAGCATTAGGGGGTCTGGAAACACCATATATTTT.

Details on this clone: Other DNA sequences from this sample encode an identical CDR3 as well. The chain carries TRBV29-1 and TRBJ2-6, with 7 bases matching TRBD2. The CDR3 is 14 residues long. Per germline, CDR1 SQVTM and CDR2 ANQGSEA. The junction had 0 bases not matched to a gene; V was cut back by 3 bases and J by 1 base. The CDR3 loop is CSVDGGSGANVLTF. The CDR3 region has the DNA TGCAGCGTTGACGGGGGGTCTGGGGCCAACGTCCTGACTTTC.

In regard to this clone: Additional DNA sequences in this sample encode the identical CDR3. CDR3 DNA: TGTGCCAGCAGCCCTCGGGGCGGGAGGGAGACCCAGTACTTC. It specifies CASSPRGGRETQYF. The rearrangement joins TRBV9 to TRBJ2-5; TRBD2 matches at 8 bases. This CDR3 has 14 amino acids. V was pared by 4 bases and J by 5 bases, with 7 bases of the junction left unmatched. The V gene's germline CDR1 is SGDLS and CDR2 YYNGEE.

The gene calls are TRBV7-9 and TRBJ2-7; possible D gene TRBD1, 5 bases. V gave up 6 bases and J gave up 6 bases, with 12 bases separating them. CDR1 SEHNR and CDR2 FQNEAQ come from the germline V gene (reference sequence). The length of the CDR3 is 12 residues. Written as DNA, the CDR3 is TGTGCCAGCAGTCTCCCCAGGGTCGAGCAGTACTTC. As protein: CASSLPRVEQYF.

The V call is TRBV4-2, the J call TRBJ1-4; no reliable D call. The CDR3 runs 19 residues. CDR1 LGHNA and CDR2 YNFKEQ come from the germline V gene. Trimming removed 2 bases from V and 2 bases from J, with 21 bases in between. CDR3 amino acids: CASSQPRAEKGPTNEKLFF. CDR3 coding DNA: TGTGCCAGCAGCCAACCTCGGGCCGAGAAGGGTCCCACTAATGAAAAACTGTTTTTT.

This clone was observed a handful of times. The gene calls are TRBV20-1 and TRBJ2-2, with D uncertain. CDR1 DFQATT and CDR2 SNEGSKA come from the germline V gene (reference sequence). CDR3 length: 11 amino acids. The V end was cut by 5 bases, the J end by 2 bases, with 3 bases between. CDR3 nucleotides: TGCAGTGCTGGAAACACCGGGGAGCTGTTTTTT. Translating gives CSAGNTGELFF.

This clone occurred once. The chain recombines TRBV28 with TRBJ1-6, with D unresolved. Germline V gene data show CDR1 as MDHEN and CDR2 as SYDVKM. Trimming cost V 8 bases and J 14 bases, with 22 bases left between them. The length of the CDR3 is 14 residues. In DNA form, the CDR3 reads TGTGCCAGCGCCTTCCCCGTTGGCTTTCAATCCCTCCACTTT. Translating gives CASAFPVGFQSLHF.

The chain recombines TRBV29-1 with TRBJ1-1; D might be TRBD1 (5 bases). Germline lookup yields CDR1 SQVTM and CDR2 ANQGSEA. The CDR3 has 13 amino acids. The V end was cut by 4 bases, the J end by 0 bases, with 9 bases between. CDR3 bases: TGCAGCGTTGGCCCCAGGGTGAACACTGAAGCTTTCTTT. It yields the protein CSVGPRVNTEAFF.

This chain connects TRBV29-1 to TRBJ2-5, with D unclear. The CDR3 covers 13 residues. V lost 0 bases to trimming and J lost 3 bases, with 8 bases between them. Germline CDR1 and CDR2: SQVTM and ANQGSEA. The DNA of the CDR3 is TGCAGCGTTGAAGATTCGAAGGAAGAGACCCAGTACTTC. It translates to CSVEDSKEETQYF.

V is TRBV6-5 and J is TRBJ1-1; D is perhaps TRBD1 (6 bases). CDR1 MNHEY and CDR2 SVGAGI come from the germline V gene. V was clipped by 2 bases and J by 3 bases, with 10 bases between them. The CDR3 sequence is 14 residues long. CDR3 sequence reads: CASSYGNRDTEAFF. The CDR3, as DNA: TGTGCCAGCAGTTACGGAAACAGGGACACTGAAGCTTTCTTT.

The V call is TRBV19, the J call TRBJ1-2; the D gene is possibly TRBD1 (5 bases). This CDR3 spans 14 amino acids. CDR1 and CDR2 from the germline V gene are LNHDA and SQIVND (reference sequence). V was cut by 9 bases and J by 5 bases, with 19 bases left in between. The CDR3 region is CASGLTSRGYGYTF. The CDR3 DNA reads TGTGCCAGCGGACTGACTTCGAGGGGTTATGGCTACACCTTC. Supplemented by reference TRBV19 and TRBJ1-2, the full variable domain reads DGGITQSPKYLFRKEGQNVTLSCEQNLNHDAMYWYRQDPGQGLRLIYYSQIVNDFQKGDIAEGYSVSREKKESFPLTVTSAQKNPTAFYLCASGLTSRGYGYTFGSGTRLTVV.

The V and J genes are TRBV28 and TRBJ1-4; D remains unclear. There are 14 residues in the CDR3. Germline CDR1 MDHEN, CDR2 SYDVKM. V was shortened by 2 bases and J by 8 bases, with 12 bases between the two germline ends. The CDR3 nucleotides read TGTGCCAGCAGTTTAATCGGAATCTTCGAAAAACTGTTTTTT. Translated, it gives CASSLIGIFEKLFF.

V gene TRBV2 combines with J gene TRBJ2-2, with D perhaps assigned TRBD1 or TRBD2 (5 bases each). Trimming left V 6 bases short and J 0 bases short, with 14 bases between. The germline V gene encodes CDR1 SNHLY and CDR2 FYNNEI. The CDR3 totals 16 residues. The CDR3 DNA reads as TGTGCCAGCAGCTATTTGGGACGGGCGAACACCGGGGAGCTGTTTTTT. Translation: CASSYLGRANTGELFF.

The chain employs TRBV10-3 and TRBJ1-6; D is unclear. CDR1 is ENHRY, CDR2 SYGVKD, per germline. The ends were cut back, 2 bases at V and 9 bases at J, with 14 bases in the middle. The CDR3 runs 15 residues. The CDR3 is CAISELGEGFSPLHF. CDR3 nucleotides: TGTGCCATCAGTGAGCTGGGAGAAGGGTTTTCACCCCTCCACTTT.